The present T cell receptor (beta chain) was sequenced within a study of cytomegalovirus exposure and HLA in healthy donors. Overall study context: The same platform was used for the 110 or so validation repertoires and the roughly 680 first-cohort repertoires, a later analysis reported. Study findings and constraints: Subsequent analysis revealed that first-cohort TCR clusters tended to co-occur in the 120 validation repertoires.

Notes on this clone: Antigen unknown.

Clones were read by immunoSEQ multiplex PCR, and TCRdb kept only the in-frame ones, dropping some. The sample yields approximately 90,000 clones, approximately 96% seen once. The CDR3 spans 15 residues. Germline V gene lookup returns CDR1 SNHLY and CDR2 FYNNEI. The source is a man aged 18 to 29 in good health and CMV-seronegative. Source material: PBMCs. The chain recombines TRBV2 with TRBJ2-5; 8 nucleotides align to TRBD1. The end of the DNA is better explained by TRBJ2-7, so the J call may be wrong. The chain's CDR3 is CASISLTGDSYEQYF. For the CDR3, the DNA is TGTGCCAGCATAAGTTTGACAGGGGATTCCTACGAGCAGTACTTC.